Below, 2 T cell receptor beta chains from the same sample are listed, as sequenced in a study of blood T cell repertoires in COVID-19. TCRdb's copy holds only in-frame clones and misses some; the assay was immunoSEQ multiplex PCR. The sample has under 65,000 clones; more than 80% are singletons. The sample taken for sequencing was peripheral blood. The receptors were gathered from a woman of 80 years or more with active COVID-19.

CDR3 amino acids: CSASPGHEQFF. The CDR3 coding sequence is TGCAGTGCTAGCCCTGGGCATGAGCAGTTCTTC. The chain couples TRBV20-1 to TRBJ2-1; D unresolved. The CDR3 loop spans 11 amino acids. Germline V gene data show CDR1 as DFQATT and CDR2 as SNEGSKA (reference sequence). Trimming removed 3 bases from V and 8 bases from J, with 8 bases in between.

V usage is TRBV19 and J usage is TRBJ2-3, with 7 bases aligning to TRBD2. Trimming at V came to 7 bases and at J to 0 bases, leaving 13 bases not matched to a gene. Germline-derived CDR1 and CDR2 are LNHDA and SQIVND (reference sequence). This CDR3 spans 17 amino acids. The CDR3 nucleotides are TGTGCCAGTACGGCGGGGGTTTCGGTTATTAGCACAGATACGCAGTATTTT. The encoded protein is CASTAGVSVISTDTQYF.